These 16 T cell receptor beta chains originate from one sample sequenced in a study of early T cells in non-severe SARS-CoV-2 infection. TCRdb used MiXCR to reprocess the 5' RACE reads, holding one entry per CDR3 protein. The data show about 52,000 distinct CDR3 sequences, 8.2% seen once. The material sequenced was whole blood. Receptor source: an adult who was a healthcare worker with PCR-confirmed SARS-CoV-2 infection or an uninfected control (not recorded which).

In regard to this clonotype: A read error may explain this, as a much larger clone is one base away. The gene calls are TRBV28 and TRBJ2-1; D remains unclear. The length of the CDR3 is 12 residues. Looked up from germline, CDR1 is MDHEN and CDR2 is SYDVKM. The germline V and J ends were trimmed by 5 bases and 7 bases, with 9 bases remaining between them. The CDR3 DNA follows: TGTGCCAGCAGTACCACCAGGAATGAGCAGTTCTTC. Its protein product is CASSTTRNEQFF.

This clonotype was seen ten or more times. V is TRBV24-1 and J is TRBJ2-3; 8 bases are a match to TRBD2. Germline CDR1 and CDR2: KGHDR and SFDVKD. The CDR3 is 16 amino acids. The V gene end was trimmed by 2 bases and the J gene end by 2 bases; junction bases not matched to a gene: 5. CDR3 coding DNA: TGTGCCACCAGTGATTCTGGCGGGGGGCCCACAGATACGCAGTATTTT. Its translation: CATSDSGGGPTDTQYF.

This clonotype was observed a few times. The chain combines TRBV20-1 with TRBJ2-3; 9 bases are shared with TRBD2. The CDR3 totals 13 residues. CDR1 and CDR2 (germline): DFQATT, SNEGSKA (reference sequence). The V gene end was trimmed by 5 bases and the J gene end by 3 bases; junction bases not matched to a gene: 3. CDR3 sequence: CSALSGGTDTQYF. In DNA, the CDR3 is TGCAGTGCTCTTAGCGGGGGAACAGATACGCAGTATTTT.

V usage is TRBV20-1 and J usage is TRBJ2-1, with D perhaps TRBD1 or TRBD2 (5 bases each). The CDR3 has 15 residues. CDR1 is DFQATT and CDR2 is SNEGSKA in the germline V gene (reference sequence). V shed 6 bases and J shed 8 bases, with 23 bases lying between them. The CDR3 DNA is TGCAGTGCCCCAAAGTCCGGGACCCAATCGCATGAGCAGTTCTTC. Amino acids: CSAPKSGTQSHEQFF.

This clonotype came up a few times. The rearrangement joins TRBV28 to TRBJ1-2; weak D call: TRBD1 (5 bases). V gave up 4 bases and J gave up 5 bases, with 11 bases separating them. The CDR3 is made up of 13 amino acids. The germline gives CDR1 MDHEN, CDR2 SYDVKM. In DNA form, the CDR3 reads TGTGCCAGCAGTTCTCCGGACAAATATGGCTACACCTTC. Its protein is CASSSPDKYGYTF.

In its sample, this clonotype was seen many times. The V gene is TRBV20-1, the J gene TRBJ1-3; D gene uncertain. V was shortened by 1 base and J by 4 bases, with 11 bases between the two germline ends. The V gene's germline CDR1 is DFQATT and CDR2 SNEGSKA (reference sequence). This CDR3 has 14 residues. This chain's CDR3 is CSARGPIMGNTIYF. The CDR3 nucleotides read TGCAGTGCTAGAGGCCCTATTATGGGAAACACCATATATTTT.

The chain employs TRBV5-6 and TRBJ2-7; D is ambiguous. Germline-derived CDR1 and CDR2 are SGHDT and YYEEEE. CDR3 size: 15 residues. V dropped 4 bases and J dropped 3 bases, with 17 bases sitting between them. CDR3 DNA sequence: TGTGCCAGCAGCATTCAGATCACCGTCCGCTACGAGCAGTACTTC. It specifies CASSIQITVRYEQYF.

The chain has TRBV28 and TRBJ1-6; D remains ambiguous. CDR1 is MDHEN, CDR2 SYDVKM, per germline. The V end was cut by 5 bases, the J end by 8 bases, with 10 bases between. This CDR3 is built from 13 residues. The CDR3 nucleotides are TGTGCCAGCAGTCAAAAGACCTATTCACCCCTCCACTTT. This encodes CASSQKTYSPLHF.

The chain combines TRBV2 with TRBJ2-1, with 9 bases matching TRBD1. Germline values: CDR1 SNHLY, CDR2 FYNNEI. CDR3 length: 14 residues. With V trimmed by 4 bases and J by 7 bases, 5 bases remained unmatched. DNA of the CDR3: TGTGCCAGCAGTGTGGGGACAGGGTATAATGAGCAGTTCTTC. Translation gives CASSVGTGYNEQFF.

This clonotype was counted at least ten times. This chain connects TRBV12-3 or TRBV12-4 to TRBJ1-2; no clear D gene. V was shortened by 7 bases and J by 4 bases, with 13 bases between the two germline ends. The CDR3 has 13 residues. CDR3 amino acids: CASTLTHLYGYTF. The DNA for the CDR3 is TGTGCCAGCACCCTTACACACCTCTATGGCTACACCTTC.

This clonotype came up a few times. The rearrangement links TRBV5-1 to TRBJ2-1; D uncertain. The CDR3 length is 11 residues. Per the germline V gene, CDR1 is SGHRS and CDR2 is YFSETQ. V dropped 0 bases and J dropped 9 bases, with 4 bases sitting between them. The CDR3 DNA sequence: TGCGCCAGCAGCTTGGCGGCTGAGCAGTTCTTC. Residues: CASSLAAEQFF.

This clonotype occurred many times. The chain has TRBV12-3 or TRBV12-4 and TRBJ1-1; the D gene is possibly TRBD1 (5 bases). V was trimmed by 5 bases and J by 4 bases, leaving 11 bases between them. The CDR3 extends over 13 amino acids. CDR3 coding DNA: TGTGCCAGCAGTGCCGGGACGGTCACTGAAGCTTTCTTT. The encoded protein is CASSAGTVTEAFF.

As to this clonotype: Compared with germline, one end of the junction differs, possibly owing to a read error. V usage is TRBV7-9 and J usage is TRBJ2-7; 9 bases agree with TRBD1. Germline V lookup: CDR1 SEHNR, CDR2 FQNEAQ (reference sequence). This CDR3 spans 14 amino acids. The CDR3 coding sequence is TGTGTCAGCAGTACAGGGGGCCCCTCCTACGAGCAGTACTTC. It is translated as CVSSTGGPSYEQYF.

The chain recombines TRBV10-2 with TRBJ2-7, with 7 bases lining up with TRBD1. V gave up 2 bases and J gave up 13 bases; unmatched junction bases: 14. The CDR3 covers 14 residues. Germline V gives CDR1 WSHSY, CDR2 SAAADI. This CDR3 is CASSEDRERFARYF. The CDR3 coding sequence is TGCGCCAGCAGTGAGGACAGGGAAAGATTCGCACGTTACTTC.

The chain combines TRBV6-5 with TRBJ2-5; 11 bases match TRBD2. The CDR3 sequence is 13 residues long. From germline, CDR1 is MNHEY and CDR2 SVGAGI. V shed 6 bases and J 4 bases; nucleotides not matched to a gene: 1. The CDR3 loop reads CASRGLAAETQYF. In DNA, the CDR3 is TGTGCCAGCAGGGGACTAGCGGCAGAGACCCAGTACTTC.

J is TRBJ2-7 and V is TRBV28, with 9 nucleotides matching TRBD1. CDR1 and CDR2 (germline): MDHEN, SYDVKM. The CDR3 covers 15 residues. Trimming at V came to 4 bases and at J to 5 bases, leaving 9 bases not matched to a gene. The CDR3 DNA reads TGTGCCAGCAGTTCCTCGGGACAGGGTATCCACGAGCAGTACTTC. It is translated as CASSSSGQGIHEQYF.